This is a list of T cell receptor beta chains from one sample in a study of a mutant IDH1 vaccine in newly diagnosed glioma. No antigen has been identified for these receptors. The method was immunoSEQ multiplex PCR; TCRdb's version includes in-frame clones alone and lacks a portion of them. The sample lists roughly 70,000 clones, nearly 85% occurring once. The sample in question was PBMCs, obtained from a glioma patient whose treatment included an IDH1 peptide vaccine. All receptors come from a man aged 18-30 years with glioma. CDR3s include the opening cysteine and the closing phenylalanine or tryptophan. The D gene is left open where the match is weak. Size is stated for part of the rows, as once, few or many counts, or as a class when the clone is expanded.

j_call,clone_size,d_call,v_call,cdr3_aa,cdr3_nt
TRBJ1-5,.,.,TRBV2,CASSSSQMSNQPQHF,TGTGCCAGCAGCTCCAGCCAGATGAGCAATCAGCCCCAGCATTTT
TRBJ2-2,once,.,TRBV19,CASSTGTSYTGELFF,TGTGCCAGTAGTACCGGGACGTCGTACACCGGGGAGCTGTTTTTT
TRBJ1-5,few,TRBD1,TRBV2,CARGTGDQPQHF,TGTGCCAGAGGGACAGGGGATCAGCCCCAGCATTTT
TRBJ1-1,medium-sized,.,TRBV30,CAWDFQSGTEAFF,TGTGCCTGGGACTTCCAATCGGGGACTGAAGCTTTCTTT
TRBJ1-1,.,.,TRBV7-2,CASSQEAEAEAFF,TGCGCCAGCAGCCAAGAAGCGGAGGCTGAAGCTTTCTTT
TRBJ1-6,.,.,TRBV25-1,CASTRGNSPLHF,TGTGCCAGCACCAGGGGTAATTCACCCCTCCACTTT
TRBJ1-4,once,.,TRBV6-5,CASSPGGGHNEKLFF,TGTGCCAGCAGTCCCGGCGGGGGCCATAATGAAAAACTGTTTTTT
TRBJ1-1,few,.,TRBV2,CASSPRGIRNTEAFF,TGTGCCAGCAGCCCCCGGGGGATAAGGAACACTGAAGCTTTCTTT
TRBJ2-3,.,TRBD2,TRBV5-4,CASSKGLAGEDTQYF,TGTGCCAGCAGCAAGGGACTAGCGGGGGAGGATACGCAGTATTTT
TRBJ2-2,.,.,TRBV11-2,CASSPGYPNTGELFF,TGTGCCAGCAGTCCGGGGTACCCGAACACCGGGGAGCTGTTTTTT
TRBJ1-1,.,.,TRBV7-9,CASSQGAVTHTEAFF,TGCGCCAGCAGCCAAGGGGCGGTGACCCACACTGAAGCTTTCTTT
TRBJ1-5,.,TRBD1,TRBV9,CASSAAGQVNQPQHF,TGTGCCAGCAGCGCAGCAGGACAGGTAAATCAGCCCCAGCATTTT
TRBJ1-1,few,.,TRBV19,CASSIRGMDEAFF,TGTGCCAGTAGTATAAGGGGGATGGATGAAGCTTTCTTT
TRBJ2-7,.,TRBD2,TRBV4-2,CASSHEIAGGSYEQYF,TGTGCCAGCAGCCACGAGATAGCGGGGGGCTCCTACGAGCAGTACTTC
TRBJ1-2,.,.,TRBV6-4,CASSDSPGDYGYTF,TGTGCCAGCAGTGACTCACCAGGGGACTATGGCTACACCTTC
TRBJ1-2,.,.,TRBV7-9,CASSYDGTPNGYTF,TGTGCCAGCAGTTACGACGGGACCCCAAATGGCTACACCTTC
TRBJ1-3,.,.,TRBV6-5,CASSYSSGNTIYF,TGTGCCAGCAGTTACTCATCCGGAAACACCATATATTTT
TRBJ1-4,.,.,TRBV6-6,CASSPGPREVFF,TGTGCCAGCAGTCCCGGCCCCCGGGAGGTGTTTTTT
TRBJ1-5,few,.,TRBV7-9,CASSLGSASSNQPQHF,TGTGCCAGCAGCTTAGGATCGGCATCTAGCAATCAGCCCCAGCATTTT
TRBJ2-3,.,.,TRBV28,CASSLLTSLATDTQYF,TGTGCCAGCAGTTTATTGACCTCGCTCGCCACAGATACGCAGTATTTT
TRBJ1-3,once,TRBD1,TRBV2,CASSPTGVAGNTIYF,TGTGCCAGCAGCCCTACAGGGGTAGCTGGAAACACCATATATTTT
TRBJ2-3,.,TRBD2,TRBV5-1,CASSLVFASGSPGDTQYF,TGCGCCAGCAGCTTGGTCTTTGCGAGCGGGAGTCCGGGAGATACGCAGTATTTT
TRBJ2-3,.,TRBD2,TRBV15,CATSRERRTSYSTDTQYF,TGTGCCACCAGCAGAGAAAGAAGGACTAGTTATAGCACAGATACGCAGTATTTT
TRBJ1-3,.,.,TRBV5-1,CASSSGEAGNTIYF,TGCGCCAGCAGTTCAGGGGAGGCTGGAAACACCATATATTTT
TRBJ1-6,.,.,TRBV11-2,CASSLGGGSSYNSPLHF,TGTGCCAGCAGCTTAGGTGGGGGTAGCTCCTATAATTCACCCCTCCACTTT
TRBJ2-1,.,.,TRBV7-2,CASLRSQRNEQFF,TGTGCCAGTTTACGCTCGCAGAGGAATGAGCAGTTCTTC
TRBJ2-5,.,TRBD1,TRBV7-9,CASTKTGTETQYF,TGTGCCAGCACAAAGACAGGGACGGAGACCCAGTACTTC
TRBJ1-6,few,.,TRBV6-4,CASSSGGGDSPLHF,TGTGCCAGCAGTTCAGGCGGGGGAGATTCACCCCTCCACTTT
TRBJ1-1,few,.,TRBV5-4,CASMVNTEAFF,TGTGCCAGCATGGTTAACACTGAAGCTTTCTTT
TRBJ2-3,.,.,TRBV6-1,CASGRTVSTDTQYF,TGTGCCAGCGGGAGGACAGTTAGCACAGATACGCAGTATTTT
TRBJ1-1,.,TRBD1,TRBV7-9,CASSLTGWAPGQGNTEAFF,TGTGCCAGCAGCTTAACCGGGTGGGCCCCGGGACAGGGAAACACTGAAGCTTTCTTT
TRBJ1-2,few,.,TRBV5-1,CASSLIPGLTNYGYTF,TGCGCCAGCAGCTTGATACCCGGTCTAACTAACTATGGCTACACCTTC
TRBJ2-1,.,TRBD1,TRBV9,CASSAKTGTGGYNEQFF,TGTGCCAGCAGCGCCAAAACCGGGACAGGGGGCTACAATGAGCAGTTCTTC
TRBJ2-2,.,TRBD1,TRBV5-1,CASSPGGTGGDTGELFF,TGCGCCAGCAGCCCCGGAGGGACAGGGGGCGACACCGGGGAGCTGTTTTTT
TRBJ1-2,.,.,TRBV19,CASSPGSGYGYTF,TGTGCCAGTAGCCCCGGGTCAGGCTATGGCTACACCTTC
TRBJ1-2,.,.,TRBV6-5,CASVRGLHHGYTF,TGTGCCAGCGTCCGGGGCCTTCACCATGGCTACACCTTC
TRBJ1-2,once,.,TRBV19,CASSIAQGSYGYTF,TGTGCCAGTAGTATAGCCCAGGGGTCGTATGGCTACACCTTC
TRBJ2-1,.,.,TRBV27,CASSGGMSYYNEQFF,TGTGCCAGCAGTGGGGGGATGAGCTATTACAATGAGCAGTTCTTC
TRBJ2-7,.,.,TRBV7-6,CASSSLIKQSHYEQYF,TGTGCCAGCAGCTCGCTGATAAAGCAATCCCATTACGAGCAGTACTTC
TRBJ1-3,once,.,TRBV2,CASSDWTAGNTIYF,TGTGCCAGCAGTGATTGGACAGCTGGAAACACCATATATTTT
TRBJ1-1,few,TRBD1,TRBV19,CASTWTGRTEAFF,TGTGCCAGTACCTGGACAGGGCGGACTGAAGCTTTCTTT
TRBJ2-1,.,TRBD2,TRBV27,CASSLYQGGDEQFF,TGTGCCAGCAGTTTATATCAGGGAGGGGATGAGCAGTTCTTC
TRBJ1-5,few,.,TRBV19,CASRGSNQPQHF,TGTGCCAGTAGGGGCAGCAATCAGCCCCAGCATTTT
TRBJ2-7,.,TRBD2,TRBV27,CASSPFSGGSEQYF,TGTGCCAGCTCTCCCTTTAGCGGGGGATCCGAGCAGTACTTC